This T cell receptor (beta chain) was documented in a study of blood T cell repertoires in COVID-19. On the study more broadly: The United States, Italy and Spain provided the acute and convalescent COVID-19 samples.

Germline CDR1 and CDR2: MGHRA and YSYEKL. The V and J ends lost 0 bases and 5 bases, in that order; junction bases with no gene match: 6. The CDR3 length is 16 residues. Method: immunoSEQ multiplex PCR; TCRdb's copy keeps in-frame clones and lacks some. The data contain roughly 220,000 clones, around 80% of them singletons. Sequencing was performed on peripheral blood. The V call is TRBV4-1, the J call TRBJ1-4; TRBD1 agrees at 7 bases. This TCR derives from a man aged 30 to 39 with active or convalescent COVID-19. This chain's CDR3 is CASSQDPDRPNEKLFF. Written as DNA, the CDR3 is TGCGCCAGCAGCCAAGATCCGGACAGGCCGAATGAAAAACTGTTTTTT.